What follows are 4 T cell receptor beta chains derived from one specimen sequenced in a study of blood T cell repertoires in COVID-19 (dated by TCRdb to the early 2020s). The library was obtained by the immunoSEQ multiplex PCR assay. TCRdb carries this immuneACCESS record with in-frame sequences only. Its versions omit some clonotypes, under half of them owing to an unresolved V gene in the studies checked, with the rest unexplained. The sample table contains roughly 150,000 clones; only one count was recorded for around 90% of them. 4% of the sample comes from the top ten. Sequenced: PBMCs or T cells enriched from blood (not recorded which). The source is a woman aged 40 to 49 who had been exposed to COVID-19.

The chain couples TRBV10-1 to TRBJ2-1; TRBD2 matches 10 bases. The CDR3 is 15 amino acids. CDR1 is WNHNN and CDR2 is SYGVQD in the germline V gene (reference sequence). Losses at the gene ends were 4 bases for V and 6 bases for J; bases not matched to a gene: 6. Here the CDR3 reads CASSASGGVVNEQFF. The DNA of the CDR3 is TGCGCCAGCAGTGCGAGCGGGGGGGTCGTCAATGAGCAGTTCTTC.

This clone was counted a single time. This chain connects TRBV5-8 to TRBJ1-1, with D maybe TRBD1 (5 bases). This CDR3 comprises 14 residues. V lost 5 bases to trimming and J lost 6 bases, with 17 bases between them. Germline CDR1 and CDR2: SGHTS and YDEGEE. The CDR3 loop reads CASSRVQGASEAFF. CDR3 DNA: TGTGCCAGCAGTCGGGTGCAGGGTGCCTCTGAAGCTTTCTTT.

CDR3 sequence (DNA): TGTGCCAGCAGTCCTGCTAGCGGGGGAACCTACGAGCAGTACTTC. Residues: CASSPASGGTYEQYF. The V and J genes are TRBV27 and TRBJ2-7, with TRBD2 matching 10 bases. Per the germline V gene, CDR1 is MNHEY and CDR2 is SMNVEV (reference sequence). The V and J ends lost 5 bases and 2 bases, in that order; junction bases with no gene match: 6. CDR3 length: 15 residues.

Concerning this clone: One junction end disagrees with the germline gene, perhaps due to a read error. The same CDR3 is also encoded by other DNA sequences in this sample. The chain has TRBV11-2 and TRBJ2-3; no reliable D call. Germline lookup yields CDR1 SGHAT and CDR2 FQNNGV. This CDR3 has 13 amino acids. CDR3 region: CASSFWATDTQYF. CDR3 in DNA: TGTGCTAGCAGCTTCTGGGCCACAGATACGCAGTATTTT.